This TCR beta chain was profiled in a study of shared clonotypes between healthy human individuals. Germline V gene lookup returns CDR1 MDHEN and CDR2 SYDVKM. Between the trimmed V and J ends, which lost 5 bases and 3 bases, there was a span of 14 bases. This CDR3 has 14 amino acids. As concerns this clone: Its antigen remains unidentified.

Each PCR replicate from the sorted subsets contained 200 to 250 ng DNA, which is about 30,000 T cell genomes. Data came from immunoSEQ multiplex PCR; TCRdb stores just in-frame clones and leaves some out. Of around 2,000,000 clones in the sample, more than 85% were seen once. Naivety among CD8 cells was defined by CD45RO negativity and positive CCR7 selection, thereby excluding terminally differentiated effector memory CD45RA+ cells. All donors were healthy HIV-negative adults lacking recent acute infections or vaccinations. Points from the study as a whole: Represented genetic and exposure-history diversity was restricted by having few donors.

This clonotype was sampled from a man aged 18 to 35 in good health. Some clones in this sample may be carry-over from other donors' samples. The specimen was naive CD8+ T cells from PBMCs. The V and J genes are TRBV28 and TRBJ2-7; D is unresolved. CDR3 coding DNA: TGTGCCAGCAGTCCATACACCTCGGGCTACGAGCAGTACTTC. It specifies CASSPYTSGYEQYF.